The 5 T cell receptor beta chains below were found in one sample sequenced in a study of blood T cell repertoires in COVID-19. Method: immunoSEQ multiplex PCR; TCRdb's copy keeps in-frame clones and lacks some. The table records under 200,000 clones, roughly 80% of them present only once. The sample taken for sequencing was peripheral blood. Source of these receptors: a man in his sixties or seventies with acute or convalescent COVID-19.

This rearrangement joins TRBV24-1 to TRBJ1-5; a weak D match, TRBD1 (5 bases). The V and J ends lost 3 bases and 0 bases respectively, with 11 bases between them. This CDR3 comprises 16 residues. CDR1 and CDR2 from the germline V gene are KGHDR and SFDVKD. CDR3 DNA: TGTGCCACCAGTGATCCGCAGGGAAATAGCAATCAGCCCCAGCATTTT. Its translation: CATSDPQGNSNQPQHF.

The chain uses TRBV6-5 and TRBJ2-5; the D gene is possibly TRBD1 (5 bases). V lost 0 bases and J lost 5, with 7 bases in between. Germline CDR1 is MNHEY and CDR2 is SVGAGI. CDR3 size: 13 residues. The CDR3 nucleotides are TGTGCCAGCAGTTACTCGGGGCTTGAGACCCAGTACTTC. It codes for CASSYSGLETQYF.

This clone was recorded once. The V gene is TRBV3-1 (or the pseudogene TRBV3-2), the J gene TRBJ1-2, with 7 nucleotides matching TRBD1. This CDR3 spans 14 amino acids. V trimming: 4 bases; J trimming: 4 bases; junction bases outside the gene matches: 6. Germline CDR1 and CDR2: LGHDT and YNNKEL (reference sequence). The CDR3 reads CASSPPGTVYGYTF. The DNA of the CDR3 is TGTGCCAGCAGCCCCCCAGGGACAGTCTATGGCTACACCTTC.

The chain combines TRBV5-1 with TRBJ1-2; no reliable D call. Per germline, CDR1 SGHRS and CDR2 YFSETQ. There are 14 residues in the CDR3. V shed 0 bases and J shed 0 bases, with 6 bases lying between them. CDR3 nucleotide sequence: TGCGCCAGCAGCTTGGGAACAGCTAACTATGGCTACACCTTC. It encodes CASSLGTANYGYTF.

V is TRBV13 and J is TRBJ2-5; a weak D match, TRBD2 (6 bases). The CDR3 has 14 residues. Trimming left V 1 base short and J 1 base short, with 7 bases between. CDR1 is PRHDT and CDR2 is FYEKMQ in the germline V gene (reference sequence). The CDR3 coding sequence is TGTGCCAGCAGCTTAGTGGGGGGCCAAGAGACCCAGTACTTC. Protein sequence: CASSLVGGQETQYF.